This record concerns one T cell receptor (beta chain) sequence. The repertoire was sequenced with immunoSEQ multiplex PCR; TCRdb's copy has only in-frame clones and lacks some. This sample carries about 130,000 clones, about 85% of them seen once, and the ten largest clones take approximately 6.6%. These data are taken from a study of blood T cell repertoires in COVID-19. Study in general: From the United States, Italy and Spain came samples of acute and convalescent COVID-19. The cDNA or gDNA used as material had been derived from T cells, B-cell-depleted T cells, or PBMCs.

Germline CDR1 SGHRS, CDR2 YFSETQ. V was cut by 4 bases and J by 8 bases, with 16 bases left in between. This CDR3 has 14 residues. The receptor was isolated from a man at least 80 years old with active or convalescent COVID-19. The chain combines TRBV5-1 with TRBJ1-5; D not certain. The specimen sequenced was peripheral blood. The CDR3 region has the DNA TGCGCCAGCAGCCCTTCGGGAGGGATGGAGCCCCAGCATTTT. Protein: CASSPSGGMEPQHF.